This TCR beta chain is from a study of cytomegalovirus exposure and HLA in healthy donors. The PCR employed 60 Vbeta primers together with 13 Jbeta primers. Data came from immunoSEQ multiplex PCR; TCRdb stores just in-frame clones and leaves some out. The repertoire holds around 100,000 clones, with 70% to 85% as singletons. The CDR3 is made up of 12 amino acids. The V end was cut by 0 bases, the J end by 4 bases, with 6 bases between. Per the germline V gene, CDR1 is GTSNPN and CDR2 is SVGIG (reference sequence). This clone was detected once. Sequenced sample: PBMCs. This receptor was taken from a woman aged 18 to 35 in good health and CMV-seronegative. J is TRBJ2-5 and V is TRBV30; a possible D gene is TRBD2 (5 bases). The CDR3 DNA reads TGTGCCTGGAGTGTACTAGGAGAGACCCAGTACTTC. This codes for CAWSVLGETQYF.